Each of the 21 T cell receptor beta chains below was sequenced from the same sample in a study of radiation and T cells in renal cell carcinoma. Regarding time point: baseline pretreatment blood. This sample's treatment: 15 Gy SBRT to primary tumor, nephrectomy 4 weeks later. Clones were sequenced by immunoSEQ multiplex PCR, and TCRdb holds only the in-frame ones, with some missing. Here the sample spans approximately 90,000 clones, about 86% being singletons. The input for sequencing was blood, taken from a patient whose treatment included radiotherapy and nephrectomy. The receptors were sampled from a man in his forties or fifties with renal cell carcinoma.

This chain joins TRBV9 and TRBJ1-4; perhaps TRBD1 as D (6 bases). The CDR3 contains 18 residues. From germline, CDR1 is SGDLS and CDR2 YYNGEE. Trimming cost V 4 bases and J 7 bases, with 26 bases left between them. The CDR3 nucleotides are TGTGCCAGCAGCCCACGCCGGGGACAAGGGGACGGGGGTGAAAAACTGTTTTTT. It is translated as CASSPRRGQGDGGEKLFF.

This chain links TRBV11-2 with TRBJ2-3, with TRBD2 identical over 7 bases. The CDR3 has 17 amino acids. The J segment lost 2 bases and the V segment lost 5 bases, leaving 13 bases of the junction unmatched. Germline V gene sequence: CDR1 SGHAT, CDR2 FQNNGV. In DNA, the CDR3 is TGTGCCAGCAGCCCCCGGCGGGGGTCGATGGACACAGATACGCAGTATTTT. It specifies CASSPRRGSMDTDTQYF.

This clone was found once. V usage is TRBV7-6 and J usage is TRBJ2-7; no clear D. CDR1 SGHVS and CDR2 FNYEAQ come from the germline V gene. The length of the CDR3 is 16 residues. V was cut by 5 bases and J by 0 bases, with 17 bases left in between. DNA of the CDR3: TGTGCCAGCAGCACACAAAAAGGGTCTAGCTCCTACGAGCAGTACTTC. Translating gives CASSTQKGSSSYEQYF.

The genes are TRBV29-1 and TRBJ1-4, with a weak D call TRBD1 (6 bases). Germline CDR1 SQVTM, CDR2 ANQGSEA. Trimming took 5 bases from V and 4 from J, leaving 14 bases between them. The CDR3 has 14 amino acids. CDR3: CSVTTGWGNEKLFF. CDR3 bases: TGCAGCGTTACAACAGGGTGGGGTAATGAAAAACTGTTTTTT.

The chain couples TRBV9 to TRBJ2-6, with TRBD1 matching 10 bases. The V segment lost 0 bases and the J segment 2 bases; nucleotides outside the gene matches: 5. CDR1 SGDLS and CDR2 YYNGEE come from the germline V gene. There are 18 residues in the CDR3. DNA of the CDR3: TGTGCCAGCAGCGTAGGGTCGACAGGGGGCGCTGGGGCCAACGTCCTGACTTTC. Translating it yields CASSVGSTGGAGANVLTF.

The CDR3 sequence is CASSGQGNYEQYF. The CDR3 DNA reads as TGTGCCAGCAGTGGACAGGGAAACTACGAGCAGTACTTC. This chain connects TRBV27 to TRBJ2-7; the match to TRBD1 covers 8 bases. The CDR3 sequence is 13 residues long. Germline CDR1 and CDR2: MNHEY and SMNVEV (reference sequence). Germline trimming cut 5 bases from V and 3 bases from J; bases unmatched to any gene: 3.

This clone was recorded a few times. The V and J genes are TRBV29-1 and TRBJ1-1, with D perhaps matching TRBD1 (5 bases). V shed 4 bases and J shed 4 bases, with 10 bases lying between them. The CDR3 is 12 residues long. Germline CDR1 is SQVTM and CDR2 is ANQGSEA. In nucleotides, the CDR3 is TGCAGCGTTGTCGGGGGAAGCACTGAAGCTTTCTTT. It translates to CSVVGGSTEAFF. Looking up the rest from reference TRBV29-1 and TRBJ1-1 gives the full variable domain: SAVISQKPSRDICQRGTSLTIQCQVDSQVTMMFWYRQQPGQSLTLIATANQGSEATYESGFVIDKFPISRPNLTFSTLTVSNMSPEDSSIYLCSVVGGSTEAFFGQGTRLTVV.

The chain joins TRBV18 to TRBJ2-5; D uncertain. Trimming cost V 2 bases and J 5 bases, with 12 bases left between them. This CDR3 comprises 14 residues. From germline, CDR1 is KGHSH and CDR2 LQKENI. The CDR3 coding sequence is TGTGCCAGCTCACCAATGTCTGGAAGGGAGACCCAGTACTTC. It encodes CASSPMSGRETQYF.

This clone was detected once. V and J are TRBV10-3 and TRBJ1-1; D remains unclear. Germline CDR1 is ENHRY and CDR2 is SYGVKD. This CDR3 has 11 residues. V shed 5 bases and J shed 3 bases, with 4 bases lying between them. Written as DNA, the CDR3 is TGTGCCATCAGTTTTTACACTGAAGCTTTCTTT. Translating it yields CAISFYTEAFF.

This chain connects TRBV5-6 to TRBJ2-5, with D possibly matching TRBD1 (6 bases). The J call may be wrong; the DNA end is better matched by TRBJ2-7. Per germline, CDR1 SGHDT and CDR2 YYEEEE. This CDR3 contains 15 residues. The CDR3 loop is CASSFRGIDSYEQYF. The CDR3 DNA reads as TGTGCCAGCAGCTTCAGGGGAATCGACTCCTACGAGCAGTACTTC.

The chain is built from TRBV12-5 and TRBJ2-5; 10 bases align to TRBD2. Germline V gene lookup returns CDR1 LGHNT and CDR2 FRNRAP. The V and J ends lost 1 base and 4 bases, in that order; junction bases with no gene match: 9. This CDR3 region has 17 residues. For the CDR3, the DNA is TGTGCTAGTGGTTTGGGACTAGCGGGCAGCGGGGGAGAGACCCAGTACTTC. It specifies CASGLGLAGSGGETQYF.

The CDR3 loop reads CASAQTATNTEAFF. The DNA of the CDR3 is TGCGCCAGCGCCCAGACAGCCACGAACACTGAAGCTTTCTTT. The chain recombines TRBV5-1 with TRBJ1-1; tentatively, D is TRBD1 (5 bases). The CDR3 loop spans 14 amino acids. Germline V gives CDR1 SGHRS, CDR2 YFSETQ. Trimming pared 7 bases from V and 1 base from J, leaving 14 bases between.

CDR3 amino acids: CASSQVQSGNTIYF. In nucleotides, the CDR3 is TGCGCCAGCAGCCAAGTACAGAGTGGAAACACCATATATTTT. This rearrangement joins TRBV4-1 to TRBJ1-3; D is ambiguous. The length of the CDR3 is 14 residues. Germline-derived CDR1 and CDR2 are MGHRA and YSYEKL. Trimming removed 1 base from V and 3 bases from J, with 7 bases in between.

Concerning this clone: Other DNA sequences in the sample encode the same CDR3. The V and J genes are TRBV18 and TRBJ2-1, with 9 nucleotides matching TRBD2. This CDR3 is 16 amino acids long. Germline-derived CDR1 and CDR2 are KGHSH and LQKENI. V shed 0 bases and J 7 bases; nucleotides not matched to a gene: 7. The CDR3 DNA reads as TGTGCCAGCTCACCACCGGGGCTAGCGGGACGAAATGAGCAGTTCTTC. Protein: CASSPPGLAGRNEQFF. The variable domain in full, with the rest retrieved from reference TRBV18 and TRBJ2-1, is NAGVMQNPRHLVRRRGQEARLRCSPMKGHSHVYWYRQLPEEGLKFMVYLQKENIIDESGMPKERFSAEFPKEGPSILRIQQVVRGDSAAYFCASSPPGLAGRNEQFFGPGTRLTVL.

V usage is TRBV30 and J usage is TRBJ1-1, with 7 nucleotides matching TRBD1. J gave up 11 bases and V 3 bases, and 12 bases lay outside the gene matches. Germline CDR1 GTSNPN, CDR2 SVGIG (reference sequence). This CDR3 region has 13 residues. In nucleotides, the CDR3 is TGTGCCTGGAGCCTACAACCGGGACAGCTGGCTTTCTTT. It yields the protein CAWSLQPGQLAFF.

The chain couples TRBV18 to TRBJ2-7; D ambiguous. Trimming cost V 1 base and J 3 bases, with 7 bases left between them. Germline V gene lookup returns CDR1 KGHSH and CDR2 LQKENI. The CDR3 consists of 13 residues. The CDR3 DNA is TGTGCCAGCTCACCACAGGGCGGCTACGAGCAGTACTTC. Its translation is CASSPQGGYEQYF.

The rearrangement links TRBV4-2 to TRBJ2-1; tentatively, D is TRBD2 (6 bases). Germline V lookup: CDR1 LGHNA, CDR2 YNFKEQ. V dropped 8 bases and J dropped 14 bases, with 19 bases sitting between them. The CDR3 covers 12 residues. The CDR3, as DNA: TGTGCCAGCGGTACGAGCGGGCCATCCAAGTTCTTC. It encodes CASGTSGPSKFF.

The CDR3 region is CASSPAHPYEQYF. CDR3 DNA: TGTGCCAGCAGCCCCGCCCATCCCTACGAGCAGTACTTC. The gene calls are TRBV7-3 and TRBJ2-7; no firm D call. The CDR3 is 13 residues long. Trimming removed 5 bases at V and 2 bases at J, with 10 bases between. The germline V gene has CDR1 SGHTA and CDR2 FQGTGA. Looking up the rest from reference TRBV7-3 and TRBJ2-7 gives the full variable domain: GAGVSQTPSNKVTEKGKYVELRCDPISGHTALYWYRQSLGQGPEFLIYFQGTGAADDSGLPNDRFFAVRPEGSVSTLKIQRTERGDSAVYLCASSPAHPYEQYFGPGTRLTVT.

The chain employs TRBV10-1 and TRBJ2-1, with D perhaps matching TRBD1 or TRBD2 (6 bases each). Germline CDR1 reads WNHNN; CDR2 reads SYGVQD (reference sequence). V was clipped by 2 bases and J by 8 bases, with 13 bases between them. The CDR3 sequence is 14 residues long. The CDR3 region has the DNA TGCGCCAGCAGTGAGGGATTCGGGGGCGATGAGCAGTTCTTC. It is translated as CASSEGFGGDEQFF.

V gene TRBV30 combines with J gene TRBJ1-5; the D gene is possibly TRBD1 (6 bases). CDR3 length equals 13 residues. V lost 3 bases to trimming and J lost 3 bases, with 9 bases between them. Germline-derived CDR1 and CDR2 are GTSNPN and SVGIG (reference sequence). This chain's CDR3 is CAWSQGPNQPQHF. The CDR3 nucleotides read TGTGCCTGGAGCCAGGGGCCCAATCAGCCCCAGCATTTT.

CDR3 nucleotides: TGTGCCTGGAGTACGGCGTCGGCGGGGTTGTGGCCCCTCCACTTT. Its translation: CAWSTASAGLWPLHF. This chain connects TRBV30 to TRBJ1-6; D remains unclear. Germline CDR1 GTSNPN, CDR2 SVGIG (reference sequence). This CDR3 is 15 amino acids long. Trimming pared 2 bases from V and 13 bases from J, leaving 21 bases between.